This T cell receptor (beta chain) was retrieved from a study of T cell repertoires in aging, cancer and after chemotherapy. The wider study: Patients with glioblastoma brain tumors were sampled before and after temozolomide-based therapy.

In the case of this clonotype: Its antigen is unidentified.

Trimming pared 3 bases from V and 2 bases from J, leaving 10 bases between. Germline V lookup: CDR1 SGHRS, CDR2 YFSETQ. This CDR3 has 14 residues. Peripheral blood genomic DNA, not sorted cells or RNA, was the template. Notes on the study in general: Rebound thymic output was suggested by rising median generation probability during chemotherapy in each cancer cohort. Loss of evenness, beyond lost richness, contributed to age-related TCR diversity decline in cancer patients. Age-matched healthy donors had significantly more diverse, less clonal blood TCR repertoires than untreated cancer patients.

TRB rearrangements spanning V, D and J were amplified using mixed TRB-A/B primers. TCRdb processed the multiplex PCR reads anew with MiXCR; each CDR3 protein has one entry. The table has about a thousand distinct CDR3 sequences, around 18% seen once; the top ten hold 30% to 45%. The sequence was obtained from a human donor with a solid tumor. The specimen sequenced was blood. The chain joins TRBV5-1 to TRBJ2-3, with D uncertain. The CDR3 coding sequence is TGCGCCAGCAGCTGGACCGAAGCCACAGATACGCAGTATTTT. The encoded protein is CASSWTEATDTQYF.